Shown below are 18 T cell receptor beta chains from a single sample sequenced in a study of cytomegalovirus exposure and HLA in healthy donors. Amplification used 60 Vbeta primers and 13 Jbeta primers. Data came from immunoSEQ multiplex PCR; TCRdb stores just in-frame clones and leaves some out. The sample yields around 150,000 clones, 55% to 85% seen once. The sequenced material came from PBMCs. The origin of the receptors is a middle-aged man in good health and CMV-seronegative.

The V gene is TRBV4-3, the J gene TRBJ1-1; 8 bases are shared with TRBD1. The CDR3 is 13 amino acids. V was clipped by 6 bases and J by 5 bases; unmatched bases: 5. CDR1 LGHNA and CDR2 YSLEER come from the germline V gene. CDR3: CASRGQGGTEAFF. Here the CDR3 DNA reads TGCGCCAGCAGAGGACAGGGTGGGACTGAAGCTTTCTTT.

The chain carries TRBV28 and TRBJ2-5, with D unresolved. TRBJ2-7 explains the end of the DNA better; the J call may be wrong. This CDR3 has 14 residues. CDR1 and CDR2 (germline): MDHEN, SYDVKM. The CDR3 nucleotides read TGTGCCAGCGCCCGATCGGGTCATTCCTACGAGCAGTACTTC. Protein: CASARSGHSYEQYF.

This clone was detected a few times. The rearrangement links TRBV6-1 to TRBJ1-2, with D hard to call. The CDR3 extends over 14 amino acids. Trimming took 1 base from V and 3 from J, leaving 9 bases between them. Germline V gene data show CDR1 as MNHNS and CDR2 as SASEGT. CDR3 in amino acids: CASSEVWEDYGYTF. The CDR3 DNA reads as TGTGCCAGCAGTGAAGTTTGGGAGGACTATGGCTACACCTTC.

This clone was observed a handful of times. The gene calls are TRBV14 and TRBJ2-7, with 7 bases identical to TRBD1. V dropped 5 bases and J dropped 3; count of bases not matched to a gene: 13. Germline CDR1 SGHDN, CDR2 FVKESK. The CDR3 is made up of 16 amino acids. CDR3 in amino acids: CASSYLSTGPVYEQYF. The CDR3 DNA sequence: TGTGCCAGCAGCTACCTTTCGACAGGGCCGGTCTACGAGCAGTACTTC.

The rearrangement joins TRBV7-9 to TRBJ2-7; 11 bases map to TRBD2. CDR3 size: 17 residues. CDR1 is SEHNR and CDR2 is FQNEAQ in the germline V gene (reference sequence). V dropped 2 bases and J dropped 7; count of bases not matched to a gene: 13. CDR3 bases: TGTGCCAGCAGCTTATCTCGACTAGCGGGAATATCGGGGGAGCAGTACTTC. This sequence encodes CASSLSRLAGISGEQYF. The complete variable domain, with remaining parts taken from reference TRBV7-9 and TRBJ2-7, reads DTGVSQNPRHKITKRGQNVTFRCDPISEHNRLYWYRQTLGQGPEFLTYFQNEAQLEKSRLLSDRFSAERPKGSFSTLEIQRTEQGDSAMYLCASSLSRLAGISGEQYFGPGTRLTVT.

This clone turned up a few times. The chain joins TRBV30 to TRBJ2-5; D may be TRBD2 (5 bases). The length of the CDR3 is 12 residues. Trimming took off 0 bases at V and 5 bases at J, with 7 bases between the two ends. Looked up from germline, CDR1 is GTSNPN and CDR2 is SVGIG (reference sequence). The CDR3 is CAWSVGGETQYF. CDR3 in DNA: TGTGCCTGGAGTGTGGGCGGGGAGACCCAGTACTTC.

In its sample, this clone was seen a few times. V and J are TRBV19 and TRBJ2-5, with TRBD1 identical over 8 bases. V was clipped by 5 bases and J by 4 bases; unmatched bases: 9. The CDR3 is 15 residues long. Germline values: CDR1 LNHDA, CDR2 SQIVND (reference sequence). CDR3: CASSVRQGPGETQYF. The DNA for the CDR3 is TGTGCCAGTAGTGTCAGACAGGGGCCAGGAGAGACCCAGTACTTC.

About this clone itself: This sample includes further DNA sequences coding for the same CDR3. The chain carries TRBV11-2 and TRBJ2-1; possible D gene TRBD2, 6 bases. CDR1 is SGHAT and CDR2 is FQNNGV in the germline V gene. The CDR3 is 12 amino acids. With 11 bases removed from V and 10 bases from J, the gap between germline ends came to 18 bases. The CDR3 DNA reads as TGTGCCGCCGGACTGGCGGGAAAAGAGCAGTTCTTC. This gives the protein CAAGLAGKEQFF.

This clone was detected only a few times. J is TRBJ1-3 and V is TRBV10-3; 7 nucleotides line up with TRBD1. This CDR3 has 15 amino acids. With V trimmed by 3 bases and J by 2 bases, 4 bases remained unmatched. Germline CDR1 ENHRY, CDR2 SYGVKD. In DNA form, the CDR3 reads TGTGCCATCAGTGACACGGGACAGCCTGGAAACACCATATATTTT. Translating gives CAISDTGQPGNTIYF.

As concerns this clone: Germline and junction disagree at one end, which may indicate a read error. The V and J genes are TRBV11-3 and TRBJ2-3; 12 bases are shared with TRBD2. The CDR3 is 13 amino acids. Germline V gene data show CDR1 as SGHNT and CDR2 as YENEEA. The CDR3 spells CASSPTTSGSPSF. For the CDR3, the DNA is TGTGCCAGCAGCCCGACGACTAGCGGGAGCCCATCTTTT.

This chain links TRBV2 with TRBJ1-5; 9 bases map to TRBD1. The CDR3 totals 18 residues. Germline trimming cut 6 bases from V and 2 bases from J; bases unmatched to any gene: 14. Germline V gene lookup returns CDR1 SNHLY and CDR2 FYNNEI. DNA for the CDR3: TGTGCCAGCAGCCCAGTCCCGGGACAGGGAGGTGGCAATCAGCCCCAGCATTTT. This encodes CASSPVPGQGGGNQPQHF.

This chain connects TRBV4-3 to TRBJ2-7, with TRBD1 matching 8 bases. The CDR3 is 15 amino acids. The V gene end was trimmed by 0 bases and the J gene end by 6 bases; junction bases not matched to a gene: 7. Germline V gene lookup returns CDR1 LGHNA and CDR2 YSLEER. CDR3 region: CASSQDLQGGSEQYF. The CDR3 DNA is TGCGCCAGCAGCCAAGATTTACAGGGGGGTAGCGAGCAGTACTTC.

The V and J genes are TRBV27 and TRBJ2-6; 14 nucleotides align to TRBD2. Germline CDR1 reads MNHEY; CDR2 reads SMNVEV (reference sequence). The junction had 10 bases not matched to a gene; V was cut back by 2 bases and J by 1 base. The CDR3 sequence is 21 residues long. CDR3 nucleotides: TGTGCCAGCAGTTTAAGACGAGGACTAGCGGGAGGATCGTCTGGGGCCAACGTCCTGACTTTC. As protein: CASSLRRGLAGGSSGANVLTF. The full variable domain, rest sourced from reference TRBV27 and TRBJ2-6, is EAQVTQNPRYLITVTGKKLTVTCSQNMNHEYMSWYRQDPGLGLRQIYYSMNVEVTDKGDVPEGYKVSRKEKRNFPLILESPSPNQTSLYFCASSLRRGLAGGSSGANVLTFGAGSRLTVL.

V gene TRBV6-1 combines with J gene TRBJ2-5, with TRBD2 as a possible D gene (7 bases). The germline CDR1 and CDR2 sequences are MNHNS and SASEGT. V shed 7 bases and J shed 5 bases, with 17 bases lying between them. There are 14 residues in the CDR3. In DNA, the CDR3 is TGTGCCAGCAATCCCCGGGGGGCCGGGGAGACCCAGTACTTC. This sequence encodes CASNPRGAGETQYF.

This chain joins TRBV12-2 and TRBJ1-4; the table's TRBD1 call for D was not verified on the DNA. TRBV12-2 represents a pseudogene. The length of the CDR3 is 12 residues. Written as DNA, the CDR3 is TGTGCAAGTCGTTCTAGGGGTGAAAAACTGTTTTTT. Protein: CASRSRGEKLFF.

The gene calls are TRBV28 and TRBJ2-5; TRBD2 agrees at 11 bases. Germline assignment: CDR1 MDHEN and CDR2 SYDVKM. J was trimmed by 4 bases and V by 6 bases; bases with no gene match: 1. The CDR3 spans 13 residues. CDR3 sequence reads: CASRGTSGETQYF. CDR3 DNA sequence: TGTGCCAGCAGAGGGACTAGCGGAGAGACCCAGTACTTC.

The chain joins TRBV5-4 to TRBJ2-2; 9 bases line up with TRBD2. CDR3 length equals 16 residues. CDR1 is SGHNT and CDR2 is YYREEE in the germline V gene (reference sequence). V trimming: 4 bases; J trimming: 5 bases; junction bases outside the gene matches: 9. The CDR3 is CASSPGGAGGTGELFF. In nucleotides, the CDR3 is TGTGCCAGCAGCCCAGGAGGGGCGGGAGGGACCGGGGAGCTGTTTTTT.

The J gene is TRBJ2-6, the V gene TRBV5-1, with 8 bases lining up with TRBD1. V dropped 0 bases and J dropped 4; count of bases not matched to a gene: 6. This CDR3 region has 17 residues. Per germline, CDR1 SGHRS and CDR2 YFSETQ. CDR3 coding DNA: TGCGCCAGCAGCTTGGGAGACAGGGGATCCGGGGCCAACGTCCTGACTTTC. This codes for CASSLGDRGSGANVLTF.